Presented here are 15 T cell receptor beta chains from one specimen sequenced in a study of T cell repertoires in cytomegalovirus infection. These receptors have no identified antigens. TCRdb re-derived calls from the reads in MiXCR, one entry per CDR3 protein. The sample includes about 400,000 distinct CDR3 sequences, about 35% of them seen just once. The specimen was cultured PBMCs, collected from culture after CMV antigen stimulation. These receptors originate from a human donor in good health (CMV status not recorded). Some clones in this sample may be carry-over from other donors' samples.

This clonotype was observed a handful of times. The chain uses TRBV19 and TRBJ2-1, with TRBD2 identical over 10 bases. V lost 9 bases to trimming and J lost 1 base; unmatched junction nucleotides: 18. The V gene's germline CDR1 is LNHDA and CDR2 SQIVND (reference sequence). The CDR3 covers 19 residues. The CDR3 region has the DNA TGTGCCAGGTTAACGGGGGGACTAGCGAGATTCCAATCCTACAATGAGCAGTTCTTC. This sequence encodes CARLTGGLARFQSYNEQFF.

The genes are TRBV19 and TRBJ1-4; D uncertain. Trimming stripped 5 bases from V and 0 bases from J, with 13 bases between. CDR1 is LNHDA, CDR2 SQIVND, per germline (reference sequence). The CDR3 has 16 residues. Written as DNA, the CDR3 is TGTGCCAGTAGTCCGGGGAGATATGCAACTAATGAAAAACTGTTTTTT. Translating it yields CASSPGRYATNEKLFF.

This clonotype came up a few times. This chain connects TRBV27 to TRBJ2-7; D is perhaps TRBD1 (6 bases). This CDR3 is built from 14 residues. The germline gives CDR1 MNHEY, CDR2 SMNVEV (reference sequence). The V and J ends lost 0 bases and 2 bases respectively, with 8 bases between them. CDR3 bases: TGTGCCAGCAGTTTATCAGAGGGGGCCTACGAGCAGTACTTC. Amino acid sequence: CASSLSEGAYEQYF.

This chain uses TRBV7-9 with TRBJ2-7; 7 bases are shared with TRBD2. The ends lost 5 bases at V and 0 bases at J; junction bases unmatched: 4. This CDR3 is 14 amino acids long. Germline V gene data show CDR1 as SEHNR and CDR2 as FQNEAQ (reference sequence). The CDR3 sequence is CASSRRGSSYEQYF. The CDR3 region has the DNA TGTGCCAGCAGCAGGCGGGGGAGCTCCTACGAGCAGTACTTC. Filled out from reference TRBV7-9 and TRBJ2-7, the complete variable domain reads DTGVSQNPRHKITKRGQNVTFRCDPISEHNRLYWYRQTLGQGPEFLTYFQNEAQLEKSRLLSDRFSAERPKGSFSTLEIQRTEQGDSAMYLCASSRRGSSYEQYFGPGTRLTVT.

CDR3 residues: CASSPGGVGNTIYF. The DNA for the CDR3 is TGTGCCAGCAGTCCAGGGGGCGTCGGAAACACCATATATTTT. The rearrangement uses TRBV14 and TRBJ1-3; the match to TRBD1 covers 8 bases. From germline, CDR1 is SGHDN and CDR2 FVKESK. The V segment lost 6 bases and the J segment 4 bases; nucleotides outside the gene matches: 5. The CDR3 totals 14 residues.

The rearrangement uses TRBV29-1 and TRBJ2-3; D ambiguous. Germline CDR1 SQVTM, CDR2 ANQGSEA. The CDR3 is 14 amino acids. V lost 5 bases and J 0 bases, leaving 12 bases between the germline ends. DNA of the CDR3: TGCAGCGTTCAAATGGGCCGGAGCACAGATACGCAGTATTTT. Translated: CSVQMGRSTDTQYF.

V is TRBV24-1 and J is TRBJ2-7; 9 bases match TRBD1. The germline V gene has CDR1 KGHDR and CDR2 SFDVKD. There are 15 residues in the CDR3. With V trimmed by 4 bases and J by 4 bases, 7 bases remained unmatched. CDR3 nucleotide sequence: TGTGCCACCAGTGAAACCGGGACAGGGTCTTACGAGCAGTACTTC. This sequence encodes CATSETGTGSYEQYF.

This chain connects TRBV10-2 to TRBJ1-1; D gene ambiguous. Germline CDR1 reads WSHSY; CDR2 reads SAAADI. The V and J ends lost 4 bases and 1 base respectively, with 7 bases between them. The CDR3 is 13 residues long. In DNA, the CDR3 is TGCGCCAGCAGTGTCCCCGCGAACACTGAAGCTTTCTTT. This translates into CASSVPANTEAFF.

This chain links TRBV12-3 or TRBV12-4 with TRBJ1-6, with D perhaps TRBD1 (6 bases). The V end lost 5 bases, the J end lost 4 bases, and 12 bases lay between the germline ends. This CDR3 spans 15 amino acids. The CDR3 loop reads CASSPGTHYNSPLHF. CDR3 nucleotides: TGTGCCAGCAGTCCCGGGACACATTATAATTCACCCCTCCACTTT.

In this sample, this clonotype turned up a few times. J is TRBJ2-1 and V is TRBV6-5; D might be TRBD2 (6 bases). Trimming took off 0 bases at V and 15 bases at J, with 21 bases between the two ends. The germline CDR1 and CDR2 sequences are MNHEY and SVGAGI. The CDR3 covers 15 residues. As DNA, the CDR3 is TGTGCCAGCAGTTACTCTGGGTCGGGACTCGGCCACAGGTTCTTC. Translating gives CASSYSGSGLGHRFF.

About this clonotype: The junction departs from the called germline gene at one end, perhaps through a read error. The rearrangement links TRBV11-2 to TRBJ2-5, with TRBD2 identical over 9 bases. The CDR3 totals 15 residues. Germline V gene sequence: CDR1 SGHAT, CDR2 FQNNGV. The CDR3 nucleotides read TGTGCCGGCAGCTTGTTTAGCGGGAGACAAGAGACCCAGTACTTC. This translates into CAGSLFSGRQETQYF. The complete variable domain, with remaining parts taken from reference TRBV11-2 and TRBJ2-5, reads EAGVAQSPRYKIIEKRQSVAFWCNPISGHATLYWYQQILGQGPKLLIQFQNNGVVDDSQLPKDRFSAERLKGVDSTLKIQPAKLEDSAVYLCAGSLFSGRQETQYFGPGTRLLVL.

The chain is built from TRBV12-3 or TRBV12-4 and TRBJ1-4; TRBD1 agrees at 8 bases. The CDR3 totals 16 residues. Trimming at V came to 4 bases and at J to 7 bases, leaving 11 bases not matched to a gene. In DNA, the CDR3 is TGTGCCAGCAGTTCAGTCGGAACAGGGGGGTTTGAAAAACTGTTTTTT. It translates to CASSSVGTGGFEKLFF.

V gene TRBV15 combines with J gene TRBJ1-4; 7 bases are a match to TRBD1. This CDR3 comprises 14 residues. CDR1 is LNHNV and CDR2 is YYDKDF in the germline V gene (reference sequence). V lost 0 bases to trimming and J lost 8 bases; unmatched junction nucleotides: 3. The CDR3 DNA reads TGTGCCACCAGCAGAGAGGACAGGAGGGAAAAACTGTTTTTT. This sequence encodes CATSREDRREKLFF. The entire variable domain, with the rest obtained from reference TRBV15 and TRBJ1-4, is as follows: DAMVIQNPRYQVTQFGKPVTLSCSQTLNHNVMYWYQQKSSQAPKLLFHYYDKDFNNEADTPDNFQSRRPNTSFCFLDIRSPGLGDTAMYLCATSREDRREKLFFGSGTQLSVL.

The V gene is TRBV7-2, the J gene TRBJ1-2; D unresolved. Per germline, CDR1 SGHTA and CDR2 FQGNSA. This CDR3 spans 13 amino acids. V was pared by 1 base and J by 8 bases, with 11 bases between. The CDR3 region has the DNA TGTGCCAGCAGCTTAGATTCTAGGGCGGGCTACACCTTC. Protein sequence: CASSLDSRAGYTF.

This clonotype was observed a handful of times. The chain links TRBV27 to TRBJ1-1; D gene unclear. From germline, CDR1 is MNHEY and CDR2 SMNVEV (reference sequence). This CDR3 is 16 amino acids long. The V end lost 6 bases, the J end lost 4 bases, and 21 bases lay between the germline ends. CDR3 nucleotide sequence: TGTGCCAGCAGCCTGAGAGCATTGGATGTGGGCACTGAAGCTTTCTTT. Its translation: CASSLRALDVGTEAFF.